One TCR beta chain is described in this entry. No antigen is known for it. This record comes from a study of CXCR3-negative and CXCR3-positive naive CD8 T cells. Findings and caveats of the study: CXCR3-negative naive cells had less hydrophobic TRB CDR3s than did CXCR3-positive naive cells.

Triplicate sorting captured about 320,000 cells each from every CD8+ T cell subset. Within the CD8+ T cell compartment, naive cells were CD45RO-CCR7+CD27+CD95-. Germline CDR1 and CDR2: KGHSH and LQKENI. This CDR3 has 15 residues. UMI labels and 5' RACE were used to prepare the TRB cDNA libraries. No DNA is given; TCRdb re-called the 5' RACE reads and lists each CDR3 protein once. Its listing shows 120,000 to 150,000 distinct CDR3 sequences. The clonotype originates from a human donor in good health. Some clones in this sample may be carry-over from other donors' samples. V usage is TRBV18 and J usage is TRBJ2-3. Sequencing was performed on naive CXCR3+ CD8+ T cells from blood. Subset specified: CD45RO-CCR7+CD27+CD95- naive CD8+ T cells expressing CXCR3 (TNR3+). The CDR3 loop is CASSASSTLLDTQYF. Full variable domain (outside the CDR3, taken from reference TRBV18 and TRBJ2-3): NAGVMQNPRHLVRRRGQEARLRCSPMKGHSHVYWYRQLPEEGLKFMVYLQKENIIDESGMPKERFSAEFPKEGPSILRIQQVVRGDSAAYFCASSASSTLLDTQYFGPGTRLTVL.